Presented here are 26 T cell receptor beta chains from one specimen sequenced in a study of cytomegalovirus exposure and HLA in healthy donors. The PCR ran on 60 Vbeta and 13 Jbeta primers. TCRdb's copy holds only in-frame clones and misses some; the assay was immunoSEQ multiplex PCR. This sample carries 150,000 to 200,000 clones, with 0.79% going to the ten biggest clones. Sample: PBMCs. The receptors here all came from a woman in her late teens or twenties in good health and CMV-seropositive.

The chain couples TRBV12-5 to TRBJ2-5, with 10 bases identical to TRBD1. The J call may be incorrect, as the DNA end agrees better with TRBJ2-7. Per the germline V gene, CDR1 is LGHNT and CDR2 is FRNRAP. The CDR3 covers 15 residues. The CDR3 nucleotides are TGTGCTAGTGGTTTCGCAGGGACAGGGGTCAACGAGCAGTACTTC. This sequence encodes CASGFAGTGVNEQYF.

The CDR3 nucleotides are TGTGCCAGCACTCTCCGGGACTCCACCTACGAGCAGTACTTC. The encoded protein is CASTLRDSTYEQYF. V and J are TRBV6-1 and TRBJ2-7, with a possible D match to TRBD2 (6 bases). Germline assignment: CDR1 MNHNS and CDR2 SASEGT. The CDR3 extends over 14 amino acids. V lost 7 bases and J lost 2, with 15 bases in between.

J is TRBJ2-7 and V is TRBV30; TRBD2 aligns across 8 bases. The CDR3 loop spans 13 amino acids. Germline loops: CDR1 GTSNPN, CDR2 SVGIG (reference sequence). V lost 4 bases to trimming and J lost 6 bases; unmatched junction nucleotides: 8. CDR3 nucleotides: TGTGCCTGGACCAATGGACTAGCCGGCGAGCAGTACTTC. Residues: CAWTNGLAGEQYF.

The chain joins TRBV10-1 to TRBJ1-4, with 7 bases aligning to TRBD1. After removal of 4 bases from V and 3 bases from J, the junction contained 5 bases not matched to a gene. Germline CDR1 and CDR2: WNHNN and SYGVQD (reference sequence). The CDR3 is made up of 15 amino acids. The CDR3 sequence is CASSGSTGPNEKLFF. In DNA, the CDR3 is TGCGCCAGCAGTGGATCGACAGGGCCTAATGAAAAACTGTTTTTT.

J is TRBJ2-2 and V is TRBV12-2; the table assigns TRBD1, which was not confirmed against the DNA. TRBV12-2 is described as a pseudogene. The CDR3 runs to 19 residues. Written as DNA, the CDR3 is TGTGCAAGTCGCTCGGACAGGGGGCGGGTCGACAGGAACACCGGGGAGCTGTTTTTT. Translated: CASRSDRGRVDRNTGELFF.

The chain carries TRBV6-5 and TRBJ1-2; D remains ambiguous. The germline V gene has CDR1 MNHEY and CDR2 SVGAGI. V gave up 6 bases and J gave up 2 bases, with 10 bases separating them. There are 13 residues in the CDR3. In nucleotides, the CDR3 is TGTGCCAGCAGCTACACAAGAAACTATGGCTACACCTTC. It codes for CASSYTRNYGYTF.

This chain's CDR3 is CASSNGLYEQYF. CDR3 bases: TGTGCCAGCAGTAACGGACTCTACGAGCAGTACTTC. The V call is TRBV7-9, the J call TRBJ2-7, with D tentatively TRBD2 (5 bases). The CDR3 spans 12 residues. CDR1 SEHNR and CDR2 FQNEAQ come from the germline V gene (reference sequence). The germline V and J ends were trimmed by 6 bases and 3 bases, with 9 bases remaining between them. Variable domain in full (rest from reference TRBV7-9 and TRBJ2-7): DTGVSQNPRHKITKRGQNVTFRCDPISEHNRLYWYRQTLGQGPEFLTYFQNEAQLEKSRLLSDRFSAERPKGSFSTLEIQRTEQGDSAMYLCASSNGLYEQYFGPGTRLTVT.

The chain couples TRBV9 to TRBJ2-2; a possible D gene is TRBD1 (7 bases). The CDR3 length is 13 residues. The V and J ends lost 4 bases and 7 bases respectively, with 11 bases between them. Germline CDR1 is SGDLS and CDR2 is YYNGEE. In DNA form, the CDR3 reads TGTGCCAGCAGCCCCCAGGGGGGCGGGGAGCTGTTTTTT. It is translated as CASSPQGGGELFF.

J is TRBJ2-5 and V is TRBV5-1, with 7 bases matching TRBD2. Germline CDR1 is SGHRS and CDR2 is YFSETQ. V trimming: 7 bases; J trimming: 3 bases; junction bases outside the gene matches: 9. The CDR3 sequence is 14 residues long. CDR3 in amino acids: CASYLAEGKETQYF. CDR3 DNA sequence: TGCGCCAGCTATCTAGCGGAGGGAAAAGAGACCCAGTACTTC.

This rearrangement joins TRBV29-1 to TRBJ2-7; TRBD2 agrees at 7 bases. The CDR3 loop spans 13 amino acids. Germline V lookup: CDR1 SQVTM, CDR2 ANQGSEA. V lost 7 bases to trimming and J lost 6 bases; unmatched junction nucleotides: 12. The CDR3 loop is CSGGGGVFAEQYF. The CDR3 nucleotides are TGCAGCGGGGGGGGAGGGGTTTTCGCCGAGCAGTACTTC.

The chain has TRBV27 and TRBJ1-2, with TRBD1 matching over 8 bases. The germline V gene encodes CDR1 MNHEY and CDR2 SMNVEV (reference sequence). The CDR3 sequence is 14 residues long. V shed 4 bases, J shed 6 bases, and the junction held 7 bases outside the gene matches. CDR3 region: CASSSRATGDGYTF. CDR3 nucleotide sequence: TGTGCCAGCAGTTCAAGAGCGACAGGGGATGGCTACACCTTC.

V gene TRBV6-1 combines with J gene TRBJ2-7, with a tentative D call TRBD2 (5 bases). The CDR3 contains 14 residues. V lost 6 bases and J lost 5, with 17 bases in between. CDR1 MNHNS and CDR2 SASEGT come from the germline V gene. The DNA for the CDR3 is TGTGCCAGCAGAAAGATCCTCTTTAGCGACGAGCAGTACTTC. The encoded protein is CASRKILFSDEQYF.

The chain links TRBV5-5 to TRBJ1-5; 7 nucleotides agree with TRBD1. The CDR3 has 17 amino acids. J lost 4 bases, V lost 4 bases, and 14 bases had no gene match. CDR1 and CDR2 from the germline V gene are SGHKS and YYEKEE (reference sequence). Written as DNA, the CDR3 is TGTGCCAGCAGCCCCGGGGCCAGGGGGTCCCTAAATCAGCCCCAGCATTTT. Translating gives CASSPGARGSLNQPQHF.

The CDR3 DNA sequence: TGTGCCATCAGTGAGTCCGCAGGGTCCTATGGCTACACCTTC. This codes for CAISESAGSYGYTF. The chain has TRBV10-3 and TRBJ1-2; D might be TRBD1 (5 bases). This CDR3 comprises 14 residues. In germline, CDR1 is ENHRY, CDR2 SYGVKD. V lost 0 bases and J 4 bases, leaving 9 bases between the germline ends.

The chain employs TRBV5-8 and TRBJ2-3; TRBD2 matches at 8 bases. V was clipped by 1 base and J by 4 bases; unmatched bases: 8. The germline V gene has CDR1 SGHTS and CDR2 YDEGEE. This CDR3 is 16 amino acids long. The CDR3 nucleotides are TGTGCCAGCAGCTTGATACGGGAGGGCCTAGCAGATACGCAGTATTTT. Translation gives CASSLIREGLADTQYF.

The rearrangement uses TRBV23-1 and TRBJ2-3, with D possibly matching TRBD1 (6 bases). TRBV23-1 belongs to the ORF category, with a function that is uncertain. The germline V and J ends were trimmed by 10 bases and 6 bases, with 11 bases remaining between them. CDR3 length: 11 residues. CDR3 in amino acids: CATWGPDTQYF. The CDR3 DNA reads TGCGCCACCTGGGGGCCCGATACGCAGTATTTT.

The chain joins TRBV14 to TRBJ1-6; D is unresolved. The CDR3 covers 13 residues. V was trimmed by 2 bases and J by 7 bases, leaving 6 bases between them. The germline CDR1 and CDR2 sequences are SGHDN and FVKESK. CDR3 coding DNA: TGTGCCAGCAGCCAATTGCGGAATTCACCCCTCCACTTT. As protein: CASSQLRNSPLHF.

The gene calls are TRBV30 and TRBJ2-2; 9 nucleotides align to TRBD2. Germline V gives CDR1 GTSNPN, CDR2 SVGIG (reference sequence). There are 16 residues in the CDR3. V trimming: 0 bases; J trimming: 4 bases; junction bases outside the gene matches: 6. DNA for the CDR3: TGTGCCTGGAGTGTACCGGGACTAGCACGCACCGGGGAGCTGTTTTTT. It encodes CAWSVPGLARTGELFF.

The CDR3 DNA reads as TGCGCCAGCAGCCAAGGTAGGGGGAGTAGGGACGAGCAGTACTTC. It encodes CASSQGRGSRDEQYF. The chain combines TRBV4-3 with TRBJ2-7, with D maybe TRBD1 (6 bases). From germline, CDR1 is LGHNA and CDR2 YSLEER. Between the trimmed V and J ends, which lost 1 base and 5 bases, there was a span of 15 bases. The CDR3 length is 15 residues.

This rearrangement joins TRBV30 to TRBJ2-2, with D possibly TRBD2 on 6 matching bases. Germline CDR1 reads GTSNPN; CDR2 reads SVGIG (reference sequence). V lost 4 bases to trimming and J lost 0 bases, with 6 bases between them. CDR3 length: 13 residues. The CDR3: CAWTSANTGELFF. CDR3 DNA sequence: TGTGCCTGGACTAGCGCGAACACCGGGGAGCTGTTTTTT. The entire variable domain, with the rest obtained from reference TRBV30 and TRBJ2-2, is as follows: SQTIHQWPATLVQPVGSPLSLECTVEGTSNPNLYWYRQAAGRGLQLLFYSVGIGQISSEVPQNLSASRPQDRQFILSSKKLLLSDSGFYLCAWTSANTGELFFGEGSRLTVL.

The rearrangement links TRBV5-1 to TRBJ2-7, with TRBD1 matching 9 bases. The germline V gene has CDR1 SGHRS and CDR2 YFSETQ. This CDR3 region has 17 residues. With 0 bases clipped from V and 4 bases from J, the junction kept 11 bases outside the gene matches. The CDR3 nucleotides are TGCGCCAGCAGCTTGGGATACGGACAGGGGAAGGGGTACGAGCAGTACTTC. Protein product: CASSLGYGQGKGYEQYF.

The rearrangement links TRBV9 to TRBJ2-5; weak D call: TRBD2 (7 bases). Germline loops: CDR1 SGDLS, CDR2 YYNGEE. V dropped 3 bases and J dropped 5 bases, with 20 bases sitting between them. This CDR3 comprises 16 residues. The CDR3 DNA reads TGTGCCAGCAGCGCGAGGGGGGGGGCCTTCGGGGAGACCCAGTACTTC. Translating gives CASSARGGAFGETQYF.

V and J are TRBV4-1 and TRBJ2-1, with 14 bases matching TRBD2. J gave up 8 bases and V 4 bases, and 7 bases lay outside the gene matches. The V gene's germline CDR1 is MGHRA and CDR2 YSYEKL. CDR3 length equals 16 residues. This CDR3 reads CASSREGTSGSDEQFF. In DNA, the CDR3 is TGCGCCAGCAGCCGGGAAGGGACTAGCGGGAGCGATGAGCAGTTCTTC.

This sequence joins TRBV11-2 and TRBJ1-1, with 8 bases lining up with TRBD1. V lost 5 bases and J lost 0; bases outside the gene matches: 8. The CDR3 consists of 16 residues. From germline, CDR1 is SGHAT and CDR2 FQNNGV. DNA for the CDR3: TGTGCCAGCAGCCCGACAGGGGCAATAATGAACACTGAAGCTTTCTTT. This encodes CASSPTGAIMNTEAFF.

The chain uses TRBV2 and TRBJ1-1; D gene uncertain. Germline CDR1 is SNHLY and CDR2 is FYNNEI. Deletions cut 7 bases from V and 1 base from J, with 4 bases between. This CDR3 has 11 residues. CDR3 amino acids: CASTGNTEAFF. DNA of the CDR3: TGTGCCAGCACAGGGAACACTGAAGCTTTCTTT.

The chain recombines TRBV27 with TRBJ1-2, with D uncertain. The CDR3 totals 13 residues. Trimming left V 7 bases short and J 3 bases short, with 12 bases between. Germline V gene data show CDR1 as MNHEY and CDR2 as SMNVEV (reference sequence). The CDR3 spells CASKLSGDYGYTF. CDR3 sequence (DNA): TGTGCCAGCAAGCTAAGTGGAGACTATGGCTACACCTTC.